The entry below describes one TCR beta chain. Sequenced by immunoSEQ multiplex PCR; TCRdb stores in-frame clones only, minus some. The data show 250,000 or so clones, around 90% seen once. Per the germline V gene, CDR1 is SEHNR and CDR2 is FQNEAQ (reference sequence). The CDR3 runs to 12 residues. The ends were cut back, 5 bases at V and 6 bases at J, with 7 bases in the middle. This record comes from a study of blood T cell repertoires in COVID-19. Sequenced input: peripheral blood. The V call is TRBV7-9, the J call TRBJ2-2, with D unclear. This TCR was sampled from a woman between 55 and 75 years old with COVID-19, enrolled during active disease. In DNA, the CDR3 is TGTGCCAGCAGCCCAGAAGCCGGGGAGCTGTTTTTT. Translating it yields CASSPEAGELFF.